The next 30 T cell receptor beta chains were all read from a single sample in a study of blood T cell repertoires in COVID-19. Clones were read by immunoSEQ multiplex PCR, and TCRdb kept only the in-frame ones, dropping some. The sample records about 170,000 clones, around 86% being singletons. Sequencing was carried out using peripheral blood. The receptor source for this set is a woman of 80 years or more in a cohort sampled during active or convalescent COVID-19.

The CDR3 bases are TGTGCCAGCAGCTTAGATCGTGACAGGAACACTGAAGCTTTCTTT. It specifies CASSLDRDRNTEAFF. The chain has TRBV7-9 and TRBJ1-1; maybe TRBD1 (5 bases). The germline gives CDR1 SEHNR, CDR2 FQNEAQ (reference sequence). The CDR3 is 15 residues long. V dropped 1 base and J dropped 1 base, with 10 bases sitting between them.

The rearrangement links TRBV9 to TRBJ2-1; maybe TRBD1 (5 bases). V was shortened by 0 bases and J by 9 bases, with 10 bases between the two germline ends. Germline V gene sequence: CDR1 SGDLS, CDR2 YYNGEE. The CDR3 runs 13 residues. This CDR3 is CASSVVGEAEQFF. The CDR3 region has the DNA TGTGCCAGCAGCGTAGTAGGGGAAGCTGAGCAGTTCTTC.

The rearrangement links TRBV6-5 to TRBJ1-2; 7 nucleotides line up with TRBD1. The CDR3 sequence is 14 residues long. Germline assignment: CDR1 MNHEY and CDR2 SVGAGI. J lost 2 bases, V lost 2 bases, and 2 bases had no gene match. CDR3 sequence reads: CASSYGRGNYGYTF. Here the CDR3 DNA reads TGTGCCAGCAGTTACGGCAGGGGGAACTATGGCTACACCTTC.

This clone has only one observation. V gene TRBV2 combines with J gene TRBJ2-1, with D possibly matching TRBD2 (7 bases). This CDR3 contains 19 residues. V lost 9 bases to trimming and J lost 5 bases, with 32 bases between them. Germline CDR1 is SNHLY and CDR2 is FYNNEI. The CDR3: CARGPGPRGPWTPHNEQFF. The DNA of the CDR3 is TGTGCCAGGGGGCCGGGGCCGCGGGGGCCTTGGACCCCCCACAATGAGCAGTTCTTC.

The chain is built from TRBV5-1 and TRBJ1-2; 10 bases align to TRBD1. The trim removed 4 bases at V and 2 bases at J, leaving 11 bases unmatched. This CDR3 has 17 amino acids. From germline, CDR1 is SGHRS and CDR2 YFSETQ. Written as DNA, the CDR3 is TGCGCCAGCAGCCCCTTACCCGGGACAGGGGACAACTATGGCTACACCTTC. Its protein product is CASSPLPGTGDNYGYTF.

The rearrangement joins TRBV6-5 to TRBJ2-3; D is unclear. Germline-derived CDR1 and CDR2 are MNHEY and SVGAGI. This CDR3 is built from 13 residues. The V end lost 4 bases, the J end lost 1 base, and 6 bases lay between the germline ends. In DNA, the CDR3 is TGTGCCAGCAGTTTGGCAGGCACAGATACGCAGTATTTT. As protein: CASSLAGTDTQYF.

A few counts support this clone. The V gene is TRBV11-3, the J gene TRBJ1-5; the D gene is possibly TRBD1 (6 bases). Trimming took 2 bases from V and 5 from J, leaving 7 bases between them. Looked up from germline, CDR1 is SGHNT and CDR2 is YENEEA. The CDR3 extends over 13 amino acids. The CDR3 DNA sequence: TGTGCCAGCAGCTTAAACAGGGATCAGCCCCAGCATTTT. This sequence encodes CASSLNRDQPQHF.

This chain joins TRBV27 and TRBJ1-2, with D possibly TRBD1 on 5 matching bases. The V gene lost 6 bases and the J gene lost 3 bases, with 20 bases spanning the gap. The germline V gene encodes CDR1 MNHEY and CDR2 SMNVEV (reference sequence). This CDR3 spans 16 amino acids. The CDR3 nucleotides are TGTGCCAGCAGACAAATGAGTGGACACCGGGACTATGGCTACACCTTC. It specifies CASRQMSGHRDYGYTF.

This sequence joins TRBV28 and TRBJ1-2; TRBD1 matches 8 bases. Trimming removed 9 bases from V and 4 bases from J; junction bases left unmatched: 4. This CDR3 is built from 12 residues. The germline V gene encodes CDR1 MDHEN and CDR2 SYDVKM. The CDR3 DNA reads TGTGCCAGTAGACAGGGGCTCTATGGCTACACCTTC. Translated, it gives CASRQGLYGYTF.

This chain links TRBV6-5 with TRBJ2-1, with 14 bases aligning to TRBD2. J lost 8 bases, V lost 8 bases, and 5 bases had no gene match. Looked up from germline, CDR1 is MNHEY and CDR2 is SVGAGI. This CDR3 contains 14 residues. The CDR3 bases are TGTGCCAGCTGGACTAGCGGGAGGAGGGATGAGCAGTTCTTC. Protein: CASWTSGRRDEQFF.

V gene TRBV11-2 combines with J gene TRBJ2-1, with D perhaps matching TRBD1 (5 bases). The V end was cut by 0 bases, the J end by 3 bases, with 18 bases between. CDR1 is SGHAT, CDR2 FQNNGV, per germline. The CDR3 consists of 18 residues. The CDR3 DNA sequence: TGTGCCAGCAGCTTAGATCTTGTGAAGGGGTCACGCTACAATGAGCAGTTCTTC. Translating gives CASSLDLVKGSRYNEQFF.

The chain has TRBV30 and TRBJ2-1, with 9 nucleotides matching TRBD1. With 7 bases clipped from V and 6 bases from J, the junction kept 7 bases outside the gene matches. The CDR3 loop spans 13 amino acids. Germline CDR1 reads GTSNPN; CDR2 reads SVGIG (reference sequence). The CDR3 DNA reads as TGTGCCTCGAACCGGGACAGGGTCAATGAGCAGTTCTTC. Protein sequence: CASNRDRVNEQFF.

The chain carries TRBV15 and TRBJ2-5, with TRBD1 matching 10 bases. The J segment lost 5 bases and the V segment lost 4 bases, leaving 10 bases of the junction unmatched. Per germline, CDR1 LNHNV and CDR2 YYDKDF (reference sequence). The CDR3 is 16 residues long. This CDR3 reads CATSTRQGAKKETQYF. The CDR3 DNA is TGTGCCACCAGCACCCGACAGGGGGCAAAGAAGGAGACCCAGTACTTC. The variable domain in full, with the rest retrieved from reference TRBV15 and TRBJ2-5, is DAMVIQNPRYQVTQFGKPVTLSCSQTLNHNVMYWYQQKSSQAPKLLFHYYDKDFNNEADTPDNFQSRRPNTSFCFLDIRSPGLGDTAMYLCATSTRQGAKKETQYFGPGTRLLVL.

The CDR3 here is CASSAVGNRGTNSPLHF. The CDR3 nucleotides are TGCGCCAGCAGCGCCGTCGGTAACAGGGGGACCAATTCACCCCTCCACTTT. The J gene is TRBJ1-6, the V gene TRBV5-1; 8 bases agree with TRBD1. After removal of 4 bases from V and 7 bases from J, the junction contained 13 bases not matched to a gene. The CDR3 has 17 residues. CDR1 SGHRS and CDR2 YFSETQ come from the germline V gene.

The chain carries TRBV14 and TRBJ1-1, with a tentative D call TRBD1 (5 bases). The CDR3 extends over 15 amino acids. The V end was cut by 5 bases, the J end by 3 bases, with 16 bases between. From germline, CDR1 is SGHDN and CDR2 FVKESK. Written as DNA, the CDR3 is TGTGCCAGCAGCTATCTGCGGGGGGGGGACACTGAAGCTTTCTTT. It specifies CASSYLRGGDTEAFF.

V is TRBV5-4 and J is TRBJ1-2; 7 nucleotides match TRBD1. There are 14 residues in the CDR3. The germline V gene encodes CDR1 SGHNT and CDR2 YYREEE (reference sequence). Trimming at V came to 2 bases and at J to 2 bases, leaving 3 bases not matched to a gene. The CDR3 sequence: CASSLQGRNYGYTF. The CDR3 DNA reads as TGTGCCAGCAGCTTACAGGGGCGAAACTATGGCTACACCTTC. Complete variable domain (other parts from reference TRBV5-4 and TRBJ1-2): ETGVTQSPTHLIKTRGQQVTLRCSSQSGHNTVSWYQQALGQGPQFIFQYYREEENGRGNFPPRFSGLQFPNYSSELNVNALELDDSALYLCASSLQGRNYGYTFGSGTRLTVV.

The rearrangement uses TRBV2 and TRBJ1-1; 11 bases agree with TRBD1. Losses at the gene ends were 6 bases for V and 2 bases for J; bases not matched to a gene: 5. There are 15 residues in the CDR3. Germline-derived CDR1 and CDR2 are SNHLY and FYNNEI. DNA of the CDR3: TGTGCCAGCAGGGCAAGGACAGGGGGCAACACTGAAGCTTTCTTT. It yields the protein CASRARTGGNTEAFF. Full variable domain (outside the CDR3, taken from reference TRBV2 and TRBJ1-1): EPEVTQTPSHQVTQMGQEVILRCVPISNHLYFYWYRQILGQKVEFLVSFYNNEISEKSEIFDDQFSVERPDGSNFTLKIRSTKLEDSAMYFCASRARTGGNTEAFFGQGTRLTVV.

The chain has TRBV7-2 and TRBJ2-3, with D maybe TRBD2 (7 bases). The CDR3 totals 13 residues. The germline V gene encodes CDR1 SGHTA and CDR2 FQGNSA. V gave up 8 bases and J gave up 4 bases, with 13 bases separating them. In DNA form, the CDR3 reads TGTGCCAGCCCCCTAGGGGGGGCAGATACGCAGTATTTT. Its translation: CASPLGGADTQYF.

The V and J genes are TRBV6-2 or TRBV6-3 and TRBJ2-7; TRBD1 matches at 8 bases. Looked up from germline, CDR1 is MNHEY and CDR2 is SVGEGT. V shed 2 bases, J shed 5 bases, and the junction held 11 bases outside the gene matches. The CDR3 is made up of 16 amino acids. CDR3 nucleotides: TGTGCCAGCAGTTACGGGTGGACAGGGTTGTCCGACGAGCAGTACTTC. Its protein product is CASSYGWTGLSDEQYF.

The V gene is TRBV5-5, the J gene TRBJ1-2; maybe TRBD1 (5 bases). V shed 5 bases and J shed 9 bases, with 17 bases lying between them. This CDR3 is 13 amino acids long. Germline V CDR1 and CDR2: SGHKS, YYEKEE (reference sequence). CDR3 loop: CASSFLTEDSYTF. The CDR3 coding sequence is TGTGCCAGCAGTTTCCTGACAGAGGATAGCTACACCTTC.

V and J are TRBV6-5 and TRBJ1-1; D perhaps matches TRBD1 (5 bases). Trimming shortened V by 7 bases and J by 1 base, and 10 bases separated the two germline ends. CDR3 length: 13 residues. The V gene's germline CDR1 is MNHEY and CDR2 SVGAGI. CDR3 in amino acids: CASTWTPNTEAFF. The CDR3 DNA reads TGTGCCAGCACCTGGACACCGAACACTGAAGCTTTCTTT.

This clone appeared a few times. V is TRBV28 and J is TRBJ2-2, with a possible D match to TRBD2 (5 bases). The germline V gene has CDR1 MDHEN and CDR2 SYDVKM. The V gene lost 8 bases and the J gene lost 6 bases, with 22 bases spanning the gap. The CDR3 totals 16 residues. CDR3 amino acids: CASRTHGKAEAGELFF. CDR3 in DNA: TGTGCCAGCCGGACCCATGGGAAAGCGGAGGCCGGGGAGCTGTTTTTT.

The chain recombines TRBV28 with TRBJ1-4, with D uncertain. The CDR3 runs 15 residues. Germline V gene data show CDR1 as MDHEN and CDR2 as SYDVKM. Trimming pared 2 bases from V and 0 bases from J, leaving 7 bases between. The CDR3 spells CASSLPSATNEKLFF. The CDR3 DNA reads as TGTGCCAGCAGTTTACCTTCTGCAACTAATGAAAAACTGTTTTTT.

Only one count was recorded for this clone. CDR3 nucleotides: TGTGCCAGCAGTTTATCCCGGCGGGGGGTGGTTCAGCCCCAGCATTTT. This sequence encodes CASSLSRRGVVQPQHF. The rearrangement uses TRBV28 and TRBJ1-5, with D possibly matching TRBD1 (5 bases). Germline V gene sequence: CDR1 MDHEN, CDR2 SYDVKM. The length of the CDR3 is 16 residues. The V end lost 1 base, the J end lost 6 bases, and 16 bases lay between the germline ends.

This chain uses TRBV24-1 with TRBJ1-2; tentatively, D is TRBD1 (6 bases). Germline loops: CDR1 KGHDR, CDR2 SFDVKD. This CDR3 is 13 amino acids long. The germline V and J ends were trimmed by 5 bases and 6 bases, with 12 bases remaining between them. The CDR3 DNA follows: TGTGCCACCAGTGGAGGCAGGGGTGATGGCTACACCTTC. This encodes CATSGGRGDGYTF.

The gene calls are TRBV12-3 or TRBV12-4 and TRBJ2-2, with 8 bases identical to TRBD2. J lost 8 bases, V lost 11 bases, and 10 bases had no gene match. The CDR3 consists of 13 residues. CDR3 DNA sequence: TGTGCCTGCCGCCTGGCGGGAGGAGGGGAGCTGTTTTTT. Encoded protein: CACRLAGGGELFF.

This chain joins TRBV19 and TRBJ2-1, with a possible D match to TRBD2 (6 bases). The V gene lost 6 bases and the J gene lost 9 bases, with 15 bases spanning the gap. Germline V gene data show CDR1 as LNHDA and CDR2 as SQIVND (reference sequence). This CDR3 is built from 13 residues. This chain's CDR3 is CASRQTRSGEQFF. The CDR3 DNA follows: TGTGCCAGTAGACAGACTAGATCGGGTGAGCAGTTCTTC.

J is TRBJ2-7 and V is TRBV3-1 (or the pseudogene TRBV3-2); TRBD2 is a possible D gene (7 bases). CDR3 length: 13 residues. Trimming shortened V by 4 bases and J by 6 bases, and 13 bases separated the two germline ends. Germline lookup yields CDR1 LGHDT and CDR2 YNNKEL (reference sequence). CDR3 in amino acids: CASSPRGGGEQYV. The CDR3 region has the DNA TGTGCCAGCAGCCCAAGGGGGGGTGGCGAGCAGTACGTC.

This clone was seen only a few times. This CDR3 is CASSPLRGNYEQYF. In nucleotides, the CDR3 is TGTGCCAGCAGCCCTTTAAGGGGCAACTACGAGCAGTACTTC. This sequence joins TRBV3-1 (or the pseudogene TRBV3-2) and TRBJ2-7, with a tentative D call TRBD1 (5 bases). The germline V and J ends were trimmed by 4 bases and 3 bases, with 13 bases remaining between them. The CDR3 totals 14 residues. Germline V CDR1 and CDR2: LGHDT, YNNKEL (reference sequence).

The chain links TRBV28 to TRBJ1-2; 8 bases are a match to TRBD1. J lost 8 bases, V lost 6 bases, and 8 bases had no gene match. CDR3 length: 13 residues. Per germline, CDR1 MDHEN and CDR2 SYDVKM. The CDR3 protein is CASRSGQGNGYTF. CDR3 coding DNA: TGTGCCAGCAGGTCCGGACAGGGAAACGGCTACACCTTC.